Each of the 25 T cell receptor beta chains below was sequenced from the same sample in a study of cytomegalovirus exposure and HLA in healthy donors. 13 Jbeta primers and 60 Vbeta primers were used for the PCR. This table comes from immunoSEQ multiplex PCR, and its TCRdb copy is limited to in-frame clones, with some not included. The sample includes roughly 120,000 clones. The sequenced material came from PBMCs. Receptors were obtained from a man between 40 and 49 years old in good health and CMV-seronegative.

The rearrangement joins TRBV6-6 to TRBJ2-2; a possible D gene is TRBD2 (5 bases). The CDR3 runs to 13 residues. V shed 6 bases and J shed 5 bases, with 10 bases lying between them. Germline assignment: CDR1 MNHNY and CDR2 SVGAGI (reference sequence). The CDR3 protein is CASRDFGTGELFF. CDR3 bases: TGTGCCAGCAGGGACTTTGGGACCGGGGAGCTGTTTTTT.

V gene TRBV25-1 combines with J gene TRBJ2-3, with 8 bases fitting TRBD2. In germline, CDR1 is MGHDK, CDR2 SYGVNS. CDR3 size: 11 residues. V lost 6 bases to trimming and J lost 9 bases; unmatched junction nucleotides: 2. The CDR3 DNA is TGTGCCAGCAGACCGGGGGGGACGCAGTATTTT. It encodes CASRPGGTQYF.

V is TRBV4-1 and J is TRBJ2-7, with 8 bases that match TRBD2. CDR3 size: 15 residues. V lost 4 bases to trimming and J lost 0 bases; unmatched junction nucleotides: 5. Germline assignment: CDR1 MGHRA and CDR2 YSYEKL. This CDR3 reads CASSPSGRSSYEQYF. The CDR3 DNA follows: TGCGCCAGCAGCCCTAGCGGGCGTAGCTCCTACGAGCAGTACTTC.

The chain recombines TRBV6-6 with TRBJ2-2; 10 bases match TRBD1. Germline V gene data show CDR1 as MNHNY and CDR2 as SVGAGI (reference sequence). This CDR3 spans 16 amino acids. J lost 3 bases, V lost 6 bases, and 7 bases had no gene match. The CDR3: CASRKRGTGDTGELFF. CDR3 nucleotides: TGTGCCAGCAGAAAGCGTGGGACAGGGGACACCGGGGAGCTGTTTTTT.

The CDR3 bases are TGTGCCAGCAGCAGGACTAGCGGGAGGGCCCCTCGCGAGCAGTACTTC. Amino acids: CASSRTSGRAPREQYF. This chain connects TRBV5-4 to TRBJ2-5, with TRBD2 matching 15 bases. The DNA end favors TRBJ2-7, so the J call may be wrong. Germline values: CDR1 SGHNT, CDR2 YYREEE (reference sequence). The CDR3 loop spans 16 amino acids.

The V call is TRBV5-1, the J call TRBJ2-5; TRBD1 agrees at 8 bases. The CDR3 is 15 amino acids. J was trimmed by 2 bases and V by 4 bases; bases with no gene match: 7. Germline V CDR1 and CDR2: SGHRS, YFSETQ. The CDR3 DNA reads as TGCGCCAGCAGCACCCGGACAGGGTCGCAAGAGACCCAGTACTTC. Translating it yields CASSTRTGSQETQYF.

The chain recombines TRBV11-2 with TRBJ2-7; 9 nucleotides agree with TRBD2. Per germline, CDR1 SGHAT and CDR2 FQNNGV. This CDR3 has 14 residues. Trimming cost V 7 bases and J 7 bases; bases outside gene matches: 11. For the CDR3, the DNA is TGTGCCAGCACCCCCTCTGGCGGGAGGGTTGAGCAGTACTTC. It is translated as CASTPSGGRVEQYF.

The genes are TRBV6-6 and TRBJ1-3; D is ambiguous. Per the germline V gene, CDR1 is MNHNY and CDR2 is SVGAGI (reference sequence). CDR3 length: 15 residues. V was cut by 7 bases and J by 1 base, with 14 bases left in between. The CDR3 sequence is CASINRGSSGNTIYF. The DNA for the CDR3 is TGTGCCAGCATTAATCGCGGCTCTTCTGGAAACACCATATATTTT.

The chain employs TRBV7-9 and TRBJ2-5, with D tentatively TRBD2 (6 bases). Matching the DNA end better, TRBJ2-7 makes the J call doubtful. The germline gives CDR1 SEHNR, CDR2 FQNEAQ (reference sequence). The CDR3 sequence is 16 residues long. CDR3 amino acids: CASSLSVGLRTYEQYF. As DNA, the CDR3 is TGTGCCAGCAGCTTGTCCGTGGGACTTCGGACCTACGAGCAGTACTTC.

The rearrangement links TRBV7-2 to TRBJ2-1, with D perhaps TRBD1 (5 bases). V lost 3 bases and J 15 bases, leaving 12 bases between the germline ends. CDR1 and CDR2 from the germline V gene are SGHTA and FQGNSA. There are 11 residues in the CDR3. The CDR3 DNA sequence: TGTGCCAGCAGCTTTAGGGGTCCTCCGTTCTTC. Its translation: CASSFRGPPFF.

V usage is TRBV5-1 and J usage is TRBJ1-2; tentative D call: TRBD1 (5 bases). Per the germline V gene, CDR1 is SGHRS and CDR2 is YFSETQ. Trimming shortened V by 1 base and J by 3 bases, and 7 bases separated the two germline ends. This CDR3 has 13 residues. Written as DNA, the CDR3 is TGCGCCAGCAGCTTGATGACAGACTATGGCTACACCTTC. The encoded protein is CASSLMTDYGYTF.

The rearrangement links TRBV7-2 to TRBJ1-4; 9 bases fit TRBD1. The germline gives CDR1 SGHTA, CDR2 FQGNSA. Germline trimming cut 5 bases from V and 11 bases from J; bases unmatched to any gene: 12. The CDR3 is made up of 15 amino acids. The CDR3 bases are TGTGCCAGCAGCCGCTCCGGGACAGGGCTTGGGAAACTGTTTTTT. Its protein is CASSRSGTGLGKLFF.

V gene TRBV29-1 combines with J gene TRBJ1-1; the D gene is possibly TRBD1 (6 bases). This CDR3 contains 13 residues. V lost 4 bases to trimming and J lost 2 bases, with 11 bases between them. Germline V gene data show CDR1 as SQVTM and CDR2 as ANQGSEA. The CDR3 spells CSVGGQLNTEAFF. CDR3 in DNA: TGCAGCGTTGGAGGACAGTTAAACACTGAAGCTTTCTTT.

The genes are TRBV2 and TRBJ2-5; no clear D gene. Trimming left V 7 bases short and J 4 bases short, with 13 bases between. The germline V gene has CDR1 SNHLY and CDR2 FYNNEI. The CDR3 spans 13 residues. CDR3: CASTGGVGETQYF. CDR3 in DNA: TGTGCCAGCACGGGTGGCGTGGGAGAGACCCAGTACTTC.

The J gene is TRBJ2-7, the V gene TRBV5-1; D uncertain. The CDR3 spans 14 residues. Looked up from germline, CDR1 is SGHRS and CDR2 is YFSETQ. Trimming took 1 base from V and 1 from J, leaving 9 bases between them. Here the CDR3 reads CASSLLPESYEQYF. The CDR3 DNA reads TGCGCCAGCAGCTTGCTCCCAGAATCCTACGAGCAGTACTTC.

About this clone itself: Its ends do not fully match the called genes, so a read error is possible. The CDR3 region has the DNA TGTGCCAGCCGTTTATCCAGGGGTCCCTACGAGCAGTACTTC. The encoded protein is CASRLSRGPYEQYF. V is TRBV27 and J is TRBJ2-7; TRBD1 is a possible D gene (6 bases). Germline assignment: CDR1 MNHEY and CDR2 SMNVEV (reference sequence). CDR3 length equals 14 residues.

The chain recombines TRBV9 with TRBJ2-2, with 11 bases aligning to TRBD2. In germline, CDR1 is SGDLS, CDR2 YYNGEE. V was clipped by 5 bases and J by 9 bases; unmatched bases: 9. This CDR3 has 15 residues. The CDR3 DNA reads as TGTGCCAGCAGACCGACTAGCGGGACAGTTAGGGAGCTGTTTTTT. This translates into CASRPTSGTVRELFF.

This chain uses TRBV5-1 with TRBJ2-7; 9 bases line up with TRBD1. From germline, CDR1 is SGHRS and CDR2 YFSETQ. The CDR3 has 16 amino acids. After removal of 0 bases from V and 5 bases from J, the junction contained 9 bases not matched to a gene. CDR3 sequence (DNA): TGCGCCAGCAGCTTGGGGGCCTGGGGGACAGGGAACGAGCAGTACTTC. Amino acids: CASSLGAWGTGNEQYF. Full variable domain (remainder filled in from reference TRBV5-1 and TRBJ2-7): KAGVTQTPRYLIKTRGQQVTLSCSPISGHRSVSWYQQTPGQGLQFLFEYFSETQRNKGNFPGRFSGRQFSNSRSEMNVSTLELGDSALYLCASSLGAWGTGNEQYFGPGTRLTVT.

CDR3 residues: CASSLVPAGITEAFF. CDR3 bases: TGTGCCAGCAGCTTAGTTCCGGCGGGGATCACTGAAGCTTTCTTT. This chain links TRBV11-2 with TRBJ1-1, with D unresolved. The length of the CDR3 is 15 residues. Germline V gene data show CDR1 as SGHAT and CDR2 as FQNNGV. The germline V and J ends were trimmed by 1 base and 4 bases, with 13 bases remaining between them. Filled out from reference TRBV11-2 and TRBJ1-1, the complete variable domain reads EAGVAQSPRYKIIEKRQSVAFWCNPISGHATLYWYQQILGQGPKLLIQFQNNGVVDDSQLPKDRFSAERLKGVDSTLKIQPAKLEDSAVYLCASSLVPAGITEAFFGQGTRLTVV.

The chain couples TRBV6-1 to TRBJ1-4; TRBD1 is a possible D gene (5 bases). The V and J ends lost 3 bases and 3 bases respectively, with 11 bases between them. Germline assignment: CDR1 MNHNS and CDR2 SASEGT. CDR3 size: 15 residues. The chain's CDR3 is CASSDSGKANEKLFF. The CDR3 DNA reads TGTGCCAGCAGTGATTCAGGGAAGGCTAATGAAAAACTGTTTTTT.

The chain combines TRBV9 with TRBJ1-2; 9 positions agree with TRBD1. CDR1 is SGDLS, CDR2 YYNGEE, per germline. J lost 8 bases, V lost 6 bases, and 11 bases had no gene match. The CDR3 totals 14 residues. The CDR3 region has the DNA TGTGCCAGCACCCCGGATCTGACAGGGGGGGGCTACACCTTC. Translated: CASTPDLTGGGYTF.

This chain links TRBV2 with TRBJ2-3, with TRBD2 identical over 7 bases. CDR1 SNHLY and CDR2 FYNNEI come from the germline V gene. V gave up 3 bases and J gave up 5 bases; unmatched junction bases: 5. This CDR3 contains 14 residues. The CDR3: CASSEAGELDTQYF. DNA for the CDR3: TGTGCCAGCAGTGAGGCGGGAGAATTAGATACGCAGTATTTT. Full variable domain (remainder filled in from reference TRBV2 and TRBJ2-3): EPEVTQTPSHQVTQMGQEVILRCVPISNHLYFYWYRQILGQKVEFLVSFYNNEISEKSEIFDDQFSVERPDGSNFTLKIRSTKLEDSAMYFCASSEAGELDTQYFGPGTRLTVL.

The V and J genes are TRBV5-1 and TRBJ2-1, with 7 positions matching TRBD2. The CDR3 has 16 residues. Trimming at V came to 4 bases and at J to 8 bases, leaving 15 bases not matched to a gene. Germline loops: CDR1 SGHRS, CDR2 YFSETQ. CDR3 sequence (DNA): TGCGCCAGCAGCGGACAACCGGGACTAACAAACGATGAGCAGTTCTTC. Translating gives CASSGQPGLTNDEQFF.

This chain's CDR3 is CASSLGTSGNYEQYF. The CDR3 DNA reads TGTGCCAGCAGTTTAGGGACTAGCGGGAACTACGAGCAGTACTTC. The chain couples TRBV2 to TRBJ2-7; 13 bases agree with TRBD2. V was clipped by 5 bases and J by 3 bases; unmatched bases: 4. Per germline, CDR1 SNHLY and CDR2 FYNNEI. The CDR3 loop spans 15 amino acids.

CDR3 residues: CASSLRGTGGDEQYF. In nucleotides, the CDR3 is TGTGCCAGCAGCTTAAGAGGAACAGGGGGCGACGAGCAGTACTTC. This chain connects TRBV11-3 to TRBJ2-7, with TRBD1 matching 9 bases. CDR3 length: 15 amino acids. CDR1 and CDR2 from the germline V gene are SGHNT and YENEEA. Trimming at V came to 2 bases and at J to 5 bases, leaving 7 bases not matched to a gene.